This T cell receptor (beta chain) emerged from a study of OX40 agonist ivuxolimab in advanced cancers. Study details: Every 2 weeks, ivuxolimab was infused into the patients intravenously at between 0.01 and 10 mg/kg. Two cutaneous melanoma patients and one hepatocellular carcinoma patient, three in all, had partial responses. The mean age was roughly 60 years, ranging from about 23 to 79, with more than 70% of participants male.

Some clones are missing from TCRdb's copy, which holds only in-frame ones; the method was immunoSEQ multiplex PCR. The data hold more than 50,000 clones, with about 81% observed a single time. Study-wide findings and caveats: Among expanded peripheral T cells, antigen specificity went undetermined.

This CDR3 is 17 amino acids long. Comments on this clone: The target antigen is unknown.

The specimen comprised CD4+ or CD8+ T cells sorted from blood, sampled in a trial of the OX40 agonist ivuxolimab. This receptor was taken from an adult with an advanced solid tumor such as melanoma, head and neck, liver or kidney cancer. The genes are TRBV21-1 and TRBJ2-7; TRBD2 is the table's D call, not checked against the DNA. TRBV21-1 is a pseudogene. The CDR3 protein is CASSQGRRLAETYEQYF. CDR3 DNA: TGTGCCAGCAGCCAAGGCCGCCGACTAGCGGAGACCTACGAGCAGTACTTC.